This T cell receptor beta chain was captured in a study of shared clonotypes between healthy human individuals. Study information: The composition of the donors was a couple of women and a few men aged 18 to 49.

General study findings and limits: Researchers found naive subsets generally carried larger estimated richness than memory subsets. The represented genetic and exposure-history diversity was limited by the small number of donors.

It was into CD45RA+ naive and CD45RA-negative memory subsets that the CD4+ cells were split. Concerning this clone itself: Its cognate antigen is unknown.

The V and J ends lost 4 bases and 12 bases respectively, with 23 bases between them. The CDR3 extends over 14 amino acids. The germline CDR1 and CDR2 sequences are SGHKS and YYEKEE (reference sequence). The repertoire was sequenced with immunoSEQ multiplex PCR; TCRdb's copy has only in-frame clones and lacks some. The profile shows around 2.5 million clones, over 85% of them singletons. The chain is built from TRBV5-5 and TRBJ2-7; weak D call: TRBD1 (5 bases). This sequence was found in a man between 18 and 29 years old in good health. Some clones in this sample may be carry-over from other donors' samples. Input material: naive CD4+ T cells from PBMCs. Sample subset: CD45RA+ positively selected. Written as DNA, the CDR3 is TGTGCCAGCAGCCCACAGGATTTTCTCCCTCGAGGGTACTTC. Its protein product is CASSPQDFLPRGYF.